This paragraph reports one TCR beta chain. Its antigen specificity is not known. At one of its ends the junction is not consistent with the germline gene, which may arise from a read error. The cysteine opens and the phenylalanine closes a CDR3 of 16 amino acids. The read is trimmed to its CDR3 DNA, 48 bases read in frame from base 1. The germline V gene gives CDR1 as MNHEY and CDR2 as SVGAGI. The intended sense of this specimen's time point label: after dendritic cell vaccination, including at tumor progression/relapse. Patients were selected on the basis of adequate residual fresh-frozen tumor tissue and more than two years of available survival data. Molecular status otherwise varied across the glioblastoma patients, but none of them carried an isocitrate dehydrogenase mutation. PBMC were collected before vaccination, two weeks after the third vaccination, and at tumor progression if progression occurred. The Qiagen DNeasy Blood extraction Kit was used to extract genomic DNA.

TCRB CDR3 regions were amplified from roughly 1.8 ug genomic DNA, or all available DNA if less, using the immunoSEQ assay. The multiplex PCR relied on 60 forward primers for TCR V beta segments and 13 reverse primers for J beta segments. To estimate reads per starting template, synthetic control templates were spiked into each sample at limiting dilution. The Illumina HiSeq System generated 87 bp sequencing reads. In the paper's pipeline: To remove PCR and sequencing errors, closely related sequences were merged with a nearest neighbor algorithm. TCR overlap was measured as the percentage of unique tumor TCR beta sequences that were also present in the peripheral blood of the same patient. As stored in TCRdb, this immuneACCESS dataset retains in-frame rearrangements with V and J assigned. A fraction of the clones does not appear; measured against another copy, unresolved V genes explain less than half of the discrepancy, and the remainder lacks a known reason. Clone size and V and J calls were adopted from that table, with D and trimming inferred from the DNA. Here the sample has approximately 99,000 clones; around 80% occur a single time. The ten largest clonotypes hold 5.4% of the sample.

The sample belongs to a study of glioma-infiltrating T cells after dendritic cell vaccination (dated by TCRdb to about 2016). About the investigation overall: A cohort of roughly 15 glioblastoma patients from Phase I and II dendritic cell vaccination trials was included, of whom 9 were newly diagnosed and 6 had recurrent disease. To make the vaccine, monocyte-derived dendritic cells were cultured for 7 to 8 days with IL-4 and GM-CSF and then pulsed overnight with autologous tumor lysate. Between the early 2000s and the early 2010s, the patients were given dendritic cell vaccination pulsed with autologous tumor lysate. Deep sequencing of TCR beta CDR3 regions was used to quantify tumor-infiltrating lymphocyte content and compare tumor and blood repertoires in dendritic cell-vaccinated glioblastoma patients. Each patient got three intradermal injections of the dendritic cell vaccine, spaced at biweekly intervals, in the arm below the axilla. Survival after dendritic cell vaccination was correlated with TCR sequencing metrics, including TIL content and tumor-blood repertoire overlap. Results and caveats for the whole study, not just this receptor: The cohort was small and heterogeneous, few patients had complete blood and tumor sets, and even fewer had initial-recurrent tumor pairs. TCR clonality showed no direct relationship with survival, which suggests that a diverse polyclonal response may be important. The three-group TCR overlap response model was described as speculative and requiring prospective validation. Higher estimated pretreatment TIL content predicted longer time to progression and overall survival after dendritic cell vaccination.

The clonotype originates from a human donor with glioblastoma. This sample comprised blood, obtained after dendritic cell vaccination. This sequence uses TRBV6-5 and TRBJ1-2; a tentative D match to TRBD1 spans 6 bases. The CDR3: CASSYWSGVTSYGYTF. The sequenced DNA is TGTGCCAGCAGCTACTGGTCAGGGGTCACGAGCTATGGCTACACCTTC.